The next 16 T cell receptor beta chains were all read from a single sample in a study of blood T cell repertoires in COVID-19. Produced via immunoSEQ multiplex PCR; TCRdb's table is partial and in-frame only. Of 300,000 or so clones in the sample, approximately 86% are singletons; the top ten hold around 1.2%. Input material: peripheral blood. The source of these receptors is a man between 65 and 85 years old with acute or convalescent COVID-19.

The chain joins TRBV5-4 to TRBJ1-4, with 10 bases identical to TRBD1. V was clipped by 4 bases and J by 7 bases; unmatched bases: 7. The length of the CDR3 is 15 residues. Germline CDR1 reads SGHNT; CDR2 reads YYREEE (reference sequence). CDR3 bases: TGTGCCAGCAGCCTGGCCGGGACAGGGGCTGAAAAACTGTTTTTT. Translating gives CASSLAGTGAEKLFF.

The V call is TRBV9, the J call TRBJ1-6; D may be TRBD1 (5 bases). There are 15 residues in the CDR3. The V and J ends lost 2 bases and 3 bases respectively, with 9 bases between them. Germline V CDR1 and CDR2: SGDLS, YYNGEE. CDR3 amino acids: CASSVGGFYNSPLHF. The CDR3 DNA reads TGTGCCAGCAGCGTGGGGGGTTTCTATAATTCACCCCTCCACTTT.

This chain joins TRBV28 and TRBJ2-1; TRBD2 matches at 7 bases. The ends lost 7 bases at V and 0 bases at J; junction bases unmatched: 6. The germline V gene encodes CDR1 MDHEN and CDR2 SYDVKM. The CDR3 contains 15 residues. CDR3 residues: CASTGGGSSYNEQFF. CDR3 in DNA: TGTGCCAGCACCGGGGGAGGGAGCTCCTACAATGAGCAGTTCTTC.

The chain recombines TRBV4-3 with TRBJ1-3; no firm D call. Germline lookup yields CDR1 LGHNA and CDR2 YSLEER. The CDR3 is 15 residues long. The V end was cut by 4 bases, the J end by 4 bases, with 14 bases between. CDR3 DNA: TGCGCCAGCAGCCCCCTGGCGGGGTCCGGAAACACCATATATTTT. It is translated as CASSPLAGSGNTIYF.

The genes are TRBV10-2 and TRBJ2-1, with D maybe TRBD2 (6 bases). This CDR3 is 13 amino acids long. Germline assignment: CDR1 WSHSY and CDR2 SAAADI. V dropped 6 bases and J dropped 9 bases, with 15 bases sitting between them. The CDR3 DNA follows: TGCGCCAGCAGGGCCTCCGGGGAGGTTGAGCAGTTCTTC. This gives the protein CASRASGEVEQFF.

This clone was recorded only once. A much more abundant neighbour one base away suggests this may be a read error. This chain joins TRBV24-1 and TRBJ2-2; TRBD1 matches 9 bases. CDR1 is KGHDR and CDR2 is SFDVKD in the germline V gene. This CDR3 comprises 16 residues. J was trimmed by 4 bases and V by 3 bases; bases with no gene match: 5. The CDR3 sequence is CATSDPGTGSTGELFF. CDR3 coding DNA: TGTGCCACCAGTGATCCCGGGACAGGGTCCACCGGGGAGCTGTTTTTT.

This sequence joins TRBV7-9 and TRBJ2-1; D possibly corresponds to TRBD2 (6 bases). CDR3 size: 13 residues. V lost 1 base and J lost 9, with 10 bases in between. The germline V gene has CDR1 SEHNR and CDR2 FQNEAQ (reference sequence). The CDR3 is CASSLGSSGEQFF. The CDR3 DNA follows: TGTGCCAGCAGCTTAGGCAGTAGCGGTGAGCAGTTCTTC.

This clone has only a few counts. The chain is built from TRBV10-1 and TRBJ2-3; 8 nucleotides align to TRBD2. Unmatched junction bases numbered 4, after V lost 3 bases and J lost 2 bases. Germline values: CDR1 WNHNN, CDR2 SYGVQD (reference sequence). The CDR3 contains 15 residues. The CDR3 DNA follows: TGCGCCAGCAGTGACGCGGGAGGACCCACAGATACGCAGTATTTT. It yields the protein CASSDAGGPTDTQYF.

The J gene is TRBJ1-1, the V gene TRBV18; D is perhaps TRBD1 (6 bases). The CDR3 extends over 14 amino acids. Germline V gene lookup returns CDR1 KGHSH and CDR2 LQKENI. The ends were cut back, 6 bases at V and 0 bases at J, with 11 bases in the middle. CDR3 coding DNA: TGTGCCAGCTCTCGCCAGGGGTTGAACACTGAAGCTTTCTTT. Translating gives CASSRQGLNTEAFF.

This clone appeared once. The chain links TRBV29-1 to TRBJ2-5; TRBD1 is a possible D gene (5 bases). Germline CDR1 reads SQVTM; CDR2 reads ANQGSEA. Trimming pared 6 bases from V and 3 bases from J, leaving 11 bases between. The CDR3 sequence is 12 residues long. The CDR3 spells CSVEDNKETQYF. CDR3 nucleotides: TGCAGCGTCGAGGACAATAAAGAGACCCAGTACTTC. The full variable domain, in which reference TRBV29-1 and TRBJ2-5 provide the parts outside the CDR3, is SAVISQKPSRDICQRGTSLTIQCQVDSQVTMMFWYRQQPGQSLTLIATANQGSEATYESGFVIDKFPISRPNLTFSTLTVSNMSPEDSSIYLCSVEDNKETQYFGPGTRLLVL.

The V gene is TRBV24-1, the J gene TRBJ2-1, with 8 bases aligning to TRBD2. V was pared by 3 bases and J by 5 bases, with 8 bases of the junction left unmatched. Germline V gives CDR1 KGHDR, CDR2 SFDVKD. The CDR3 has 16 amino acids. CDR3 DNA sequence: TGTGCCACCAGTGATACCCTAGCGGGTGCCGACAATGAGCAGTTCTTC. It encodes CATSDTLAGADNEQFF.

The sample holds many counts of this clone. The J gene is TRBJ2-3, the V gene TRBV29-1; 9 bases are shared with TRBD1. In germline, CDR1 is SQVTM, CDR2 ANQGSEA. The CDR3 extends over 14 amino acids. The trim removed 7 bases at V and 4 bases at J, leaving 9 bases unmatched. The CDR3 spells CSAGGTGTADTQYF. CDR3 DNA: TGCAGCGCTGGGGGGACAGGGACCGCAGATACGCAGTATTTT.

In the case of this clone: In this CDR3 the conserved last residue, phenylalanine or tryptophan, is missing, so a read error is likely. No DNA is shown, since the ends of the CDR3 on it are uncertain; the CDR3 is the one TCRdb lists. The CDR3 loop reads CASSLEVAGPTM. This chain uses TRBV7-9 with TRBJ1-1. Germline lookup yields CDR1 SEHNR and CDR2 FQNEAQ (reference sequence). The CDR3 is made up of 12 amino acids, end residues included.

V usage is TRBV3-1 (or the pseudogene TRBV3-2) and J usage is TRBJ2-1; D gene uncertain. The CDR3 loop spans 12 amino acids. Germline V CDR1 and CDR2: LGHDT, YNNKEL (reference sequence). Deletions cut 2 bases from V and 6 bases from J, with 5 bases between. CDR3 nucleotide sequence: TGTGCCAGCAGCCAACTCGGCAATGAGCAGTTCTTC. The encoded protein is CASSQLGNEQFF.

V is TRBV7-6 and J is TRBJ1-3, with TRBD1 matching over 10 bases. V was clipped by 5 bases and J by 4 bases; unmatched bases: 5. The CDR3 spans 15 residues. Germline V gene lookup returns CDR1 SGHVS and CDR2 FNYEAQ. CDR3: CASSLGTGVGNTIYF. CDR3 DNA sequence: TGTGCCAGCAGCCTTGGGACAGGGGTCGGAAACACCATATATTTT.

This clone was counted a few times. This chain links TRBV2 with TRBJ2-2; TRBD2 might be the D (6 bases). Trimming removed 4 bases from V and 0 bases from J, with 9 bases in between. CDR3 length: 15 amino acids. In germline, CDR1 is SNHLY, CDR2 FYNNEI. CDR3 loop: CASSGRGSNTGELFF. In DNA, the CDR3 is TGTGCCAGCAGTGGGCGGGGATCGAACACCGGGGAGCTGTTTTTT.